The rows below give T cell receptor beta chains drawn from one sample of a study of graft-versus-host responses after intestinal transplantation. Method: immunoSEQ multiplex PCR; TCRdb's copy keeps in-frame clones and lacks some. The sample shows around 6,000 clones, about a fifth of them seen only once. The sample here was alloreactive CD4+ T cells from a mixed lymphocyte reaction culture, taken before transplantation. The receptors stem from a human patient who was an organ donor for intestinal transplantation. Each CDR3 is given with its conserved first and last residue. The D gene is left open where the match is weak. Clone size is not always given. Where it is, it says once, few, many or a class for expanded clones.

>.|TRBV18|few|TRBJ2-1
TGTGCCAGCTCACTCGTCTACGTGACTACGACCCACAATGAGCAGTTCTTC
CASSLVYVTTTHNEQFF
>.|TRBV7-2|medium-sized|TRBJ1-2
TGTGCCAGCAGCTTCGCCAGAAACTCCTATGGCTACACCTTC
CASSFARNSYGYTF
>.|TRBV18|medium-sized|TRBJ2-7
TGTGCCAGCTCAGCTCGCCGGGACACCACAACCTACGAGCAGTACTTC
CASSARRDTTTYEQYF
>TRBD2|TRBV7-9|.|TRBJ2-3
TGTGCCAGCAGCTTAATCCTAGTAGCGGGGGTTGGAGATACGCAGTATTTT
CASSLILVAGVGDTQYF
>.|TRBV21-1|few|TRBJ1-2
TGTGCCAGCAGCATGGACAGGGAAGAAGATGGCTACACCTTC
CASSMDREEDGYTF
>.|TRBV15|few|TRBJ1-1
TGTGCCACCAGCAGAAGAAGGGGGGGGGAAGCTTTCTTT
CATSRRRGGEAFF
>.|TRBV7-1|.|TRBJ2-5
TGTGCCAGCAGCTTATCAGCCGGGGGCCAGATTGGTAGTAGAGAGACCCAGTACTTC
CASSLSAGGQIGSRETQYF
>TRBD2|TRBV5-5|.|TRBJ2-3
TGCGCCAGCAGCCAAGTCGGCGGGGGAGTCACAGATACGCAGTATTTT
CASSQVGGGVTDTQYF
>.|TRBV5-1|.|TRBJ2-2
TGCGCCAGCAGCTTGGTCTTCACCGGGGAGCTGTTTTTT
CASSLVFTGELFF
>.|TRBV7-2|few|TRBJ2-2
TGTGCCAGCAGCCTAAAACTCGGGAACACCGGGGAGCTGTTTTTT
CASSLKLGNTGELFF
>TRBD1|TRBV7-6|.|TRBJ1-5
TGTGCCAGCAGCTTAGGGGCAGGGGGCATCAATCAGCCCCAGCATTTT
CASSLGAGGINQPQHF
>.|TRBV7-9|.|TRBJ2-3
TGTGCCAGCAGCTTAGACAGGGCAGATACGCAGTATTTT
CASSLDRADTQYF
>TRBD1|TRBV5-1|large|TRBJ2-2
TGCGCCAGCAGCCTACCGACAGGGTCCGGGGAGCTGTTTTTT
CASSLPTGSGELFF
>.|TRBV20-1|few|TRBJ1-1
TGCAGTGCTAAAGGTCCCACTGAAGCTTTCTTT
CSAKGPTEAFF
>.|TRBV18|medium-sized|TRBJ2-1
TGTGCCAGCTCACCAAGGGACTACAATGAGCAGTTCTTC
CASSPRDYNEQFF
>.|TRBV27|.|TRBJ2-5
TGTGCCAGCAGTTTATGGGGGAAGGGGACACGGTACCAAGAGACCCAGTACTTC
CASSLWGKGTRYQETQYF
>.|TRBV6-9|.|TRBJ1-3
TGTGCCAGCAGTTATCAAGGCCCCTCTGGAAACACCATATATTTT
CASSYQGPSGNTIYF
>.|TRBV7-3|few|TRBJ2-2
TGTGCCAGCAGCCCCCGTATCGGGGAGCTGTTTTTT
CASSPRIGELFF
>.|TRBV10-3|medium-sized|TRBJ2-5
TGTGCCTCCTCAGAGCGGGCGTTAGAGACCCAGTACTTC
CASSERALETQYF
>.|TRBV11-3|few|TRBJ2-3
TGTGCCAGCAGCTTATCCCCCTCCGGGGTCAGAGGGGATACGCAGTATTTT
CASSLSPSGVRGDTQYF
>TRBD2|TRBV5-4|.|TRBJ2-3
TGTGCCAGCAGCTGGTTACTAGCGGGCCATAGCACAGATACGCAGTATTTT
CASSWLLAGHSTDTQYF
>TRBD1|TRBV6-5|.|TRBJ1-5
TGTGCCAGCAGTACAGGGGGCCAGCCCCAGCATTTT
CASSTGGQPQHF
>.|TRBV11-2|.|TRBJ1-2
TGTGCCAGCAGCTTAGCGGGCATAACGTGGGACATCTCTAACTATGGCTACACCTTC
CASSLAGITWDISNYGYTF
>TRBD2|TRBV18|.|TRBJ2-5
TGTGCCAGCTCACCAAATGCGGGGGGGTACCAAGAGACCCAGTACTTC
CASSPNAGGYQETQYF
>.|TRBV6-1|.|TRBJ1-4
TGTGCCAGCAGTGAAGTGGGTGAAAAACTGTTTTTT
CASSEVGEKLFF
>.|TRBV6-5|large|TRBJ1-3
TGTGCCAGCAGGTCATCTGGAAACACCATATATTTT
CASRSSGNTIYF